These 29 T cell receptor beta chains originate from one sample sequenced in a study of blood T cell repertoires in COVID-19. The method was immunoSEQ multiplex PCR; TCRdb's version includes in-frame clones alone and lacks a portion of them. The sample consists of about 98,000 clones, roughly 92% of them appearing once. What was sequenced was peripheral blood. The receptors were gathered from a woman aged 45 to 65 with COVID-19, enrolled during active disease.

The V call is TRBV14, the J call TRBJ2-4; TRBD1 matches 9 bases. V lost 5 bases and J lost 5; bases outside the gene matches: 10. The germline CDR1 and CDR2 sequences are SGHDN and FVKESK. This CDR3 has 16 amino acids. The CDR3 spells CASSSVGGDRENIQYF. The CDR3 DNA is TGTGCCAGCAGCTCTGTTGGGGGGGACAGGGAAAACATTCAGTACTTC.

The chain links TRBV5-4 to TRBJ2-2; 7 bases are shared with TRBD2. The length of the CDR3 is 15 residues. Losses at the gene ends were 1 base for V and 5 bases for J; bases not matched to a gene: 5. Looked up from germline, CDR1 is SGHNT and CDR2 is YYREEE (reference sequence). CDR3 DNA: TGTGCCAGCAGCTTGAGCGGGGTGGGGACCGGGGAGCTGTTTTTT. Translating gives CASSLSGVGTGELFF.

The rearrangement links TRBV19 to TRBJ1-2; 12 bases align to TRBD1. V shed 5 bases, J shed 4 bases, and the junction held 2 bases outside the gene matches. The CDR3 consists of 14 residues. Germline values: CDR1 LNHDA, CDR2 SQIVND (reference sequence). For the CDR3, the DNA is TGTGCCAGTAGTTCGGGACAGGGGGCCTATGGCTACACCTTC. Amino acids: CASSSGQGAYGYTF. Complete variable domain (other parts from reference TRBV19 and TRBJ1-2): DGGITQSPKYLFRKEGQNVTLSCEQNLNHDAMYWYRQDPGQGLRLIYYSQIVNDFQKGDIAEGYSVSREKKESFPLTVTSAQKNPTAFYLCASSSGQGAYGYTFGSGTRLTVV.

The chain employs TRBV29-1 and TRBJ2-1; TRBD2 matches 12 bases. Germline CDR1 is SQVTM and CDR2 is ANQGSEA. The CDR3 runs 17 residues. V lost 7 bases and J lost 8; bases outside the gene matches: 18. CDR3 amino acids: CSARGGASGGVSDEQFF. CDR3 DNA: TGCAGCGCTCGAGGCGGGGCTAGCGGGGGGGTAAGCGATGAGCAGTTCTTC.

V usage is TRBV28 and J usage is TRBJ1-5; D perhaps matches TRBD1 (6 bases). Trimming took 4 bases from V and 15 from J, leaving 16 bases between them. The CDR3 extends over 12 amino acids. The germline V gene encodes CDR1 MDHEN and CDR2 SYDVKM. The CDR3 loop is CASSSGVGVGHF. CDR3 bases: TGTGCCAGCAGTTCAGGGGTGGGAGTGGGGCATTTT.

This clone has a single count. In DNA form, the CDR3 reads TGTGCCAGCAGTTACGCCATAGACTATGGCTACACCTTC. It translates to CASSYAIDYGYTF. The rearrangement links TRBV27 to TRBJ1-2; no clear D. The CDR3 runs to 13 residues. Germline V lookup: CDR1 MNHEY, CDR2 SMNVEV (reference sequence). V lost 4 bases and J lost 3, with 9 bases in between.

The V call is TRBV5-1, the J call TRBJ2-2; TRBD1 aligns across 10 bases. The CDR3 length is 16 residues. Germline-derived CDR1 and CDR2 are SGHRS and YFSETQ. With V trimmed by 1 base and J by 7 bases, 7 bases remained unmatched. The CDR3: CASSLRGQGSYGELFF. CDR3 coding DNA: TGCGCCAGCAGCTTGAGGGGACAGGGGAGTTACGGGGAGCTGTTTTTT.

This chain uses TRBV11-3 with TRBJ1-2, with D perhaps TRBD1 (5 bases). The CDR3 extends over 13 amino acids. Per the germline V gene, CDR1 is SGHNT and CDR2 is YENEEA. V dropped 4 bases and J dropped 6 bases, with 12 bases sitting between them. For the CDR3, the DNA is TGTGCCAGCAGCTCGGGAGGGGAGGATGGCTACACCTTC. The encoded protein is CASSSGGEDGYTF. Full variable domain (rest looked up from reference TRBV11-3 and TRBJ1-2): EAGVVQSPRYKIIEKKQPVAFWCNPISGHNTLYWYLQNLGQGPELLIRYENEEAVDDSQLPKDRFSAERLKGVDSTLKIQPAELGDSAVYLCASSSGGEDGYTFGSGTRLTVV.

The chain has TRBV30 and TRBJ1-1, with D tentatively TRBD1 (6 bases). Germline CDR1 is GTSNPN and CDR2 is SVGIG (reference sequence). This CDR3 spans 12 amino acids. Between the trimmed V and J ends, which lost 3 bases and 1 base, there was a span of 6 bases. The CDR3 spells CAWRTGNTEAFF. In DNA form, the CDR3 reads TGTGCCTGGAGGACAGGGAACACTGAAGCTTTCTTT.

The chain is built from TRBV29-1 and TRBJ1-1; a possible D gene is TRBD1 (6 bases). Per the germline V gene, CDR1 is SQVTM and CDR2 is ANQGSEA. Deletions cut 2 bases from V and 11 bases from J, with 9 bases between. The CDR3 loop spans 10 amino acids. CDR3 amino acids: CSVETRGAFF. The DNA for the CDR3 is TGCAGCGTTGAAACCAGGGGCGCTTTCTTT.

The V gene is TRBV11-3, the J gene TRBJ2-3; TRBD2 might be the D (5 bases). The CDR3 runs 15 residues. The V gene's germline CDR1 is SGHNT and CDR2 YENEEA. Trimming cost V 8 bases and J 5 bases, with 20 bases left between them. Here the CDR3 reads CASGGQEAGGDTQYF. The CDR3 DNA sequence: TGTGCCAGCGGCGGGCAGGAGGCAGGAGGAGATACGCAGTATTTT.

The V gene is TRBV6-1, the J gene TRBJ1-1, with D hard to call. The CDR3 runs to 15 residues. Per the germline V gene, CDR1 is MNHNS and CDR2 is SASEGT. The V end was cut by 2 bases, the J end by 0 bases, with 10 bases between. The CDR3 nucleotides are TGTGCCAGCAGTGAAAGGAGGCAGTTGAACACTGAAGCTTTCTTT. This translates into CASSERRQLNTEAFF.

The chain uses TRBV20-1 and TRBJ1-1; 7 nucleotides line up with TRBD1. Germline V gives CDR1 DFQATT, CDR2 SNEGSKA (reference sequence). The CDR3 has 14 residues. Trimming took 3 bases from V and 2 from J; bases not matched to a gene: 6. In DNA, the CDR3 is TGCAGTGCTAGTCCCGACAGGGCCAACACTGAAGCTTTCTTT. It yields the protein CSASPDRANTEAFF.

J is TRBJ2-7 and V is TRBV7-2, with 8 bases fitting TRBD1. In germline, CDR1 is SGHTA, CDR2 FQGNSA. This CDR3 region has 18 residues. V gave up 1 base and J gave up 4 bases; unmatched junction bases: 15. For the CDR3, the DNA is TGTGCCAGCAGCTTAGGGAGGGTTCAGGGGGCGCGGGAATACGAGCAGTACTTC. Residues: CASSLGRVQGAREYEQYF.

Only one count was recorded for this clone. V and J are TRBV28 and TRBJ2-7; 7 bases agree with TRBD1. The V segment lost 10 bases and the J segment 6 bases; nucleotides outside the gene matches: 12. This CDR3 comprises 13 residues. Germline V gives CDR1 MDHEN, CDR2 SYDVKM. CDR3 DNA: TGTGCCACCAAACCCGAAGGGGGCGGCGAGCAGTACTTC. It encodes CATKPEGGGEQYF.

The count of this clone is one. The V gene is TRBV12-5, the J gene TRBJ2-2, with D tentatively TRBD2 (6 bases). Germline V CDR1 and CDR2: LGHNT, FRNRAP. The CDR3 contains 16 residues. V was clipped by 1 base and J by 4 bases, with 13 bases between them. The CDR3 sequence is CASGLGETAGTGELFF. In DNA, the CDR3 is TGTGCTAGTGGTTTGGGGGAGACAGCGGGCACCGGGGAGCTGTTTTTT. Combining the CDR3 with reference TRBV12-5 and TRBJ2-2 gives the whole variable domain DARVTQTPRHKVTEMGQEVTMRCQPILGHNTVFWYRQTMMQGLELLAYFRNRAPLDDSGMPKDRFSAEMPDATLATLKIQPSEPRDSAVYFCASGLGETAGTGELFFGEGSRLTVL.

This chain links TRBV7-9 with TRBJ2-1, with 7 bases matching TRBD1. CDR3 length: 14 residues. CDR1 is SEHNR, CDR2 FQNEAQ, per germline (reference sequence). Trimming at V came to 3 bases and at J to 7 bases, leaving 6 bases not matched to a gene. The CDR3 DNA is TGTGCCAGCAGCTTGGAACAGGGGTGGAATGAGCAGTTCTTC. Its translation is CASSLEQGWNEQFF. Variable domain in full (rest from reference TRBV7-9 and TRBJ2-1): DTGVSQNPRHKITKRGQNVTFRCDPISEHNRLYWYRQTLGQGPEFLTYFQNEAQLEKSRLLSDRFSAERPKGSFSTLEIQRTEQGDSAMYLCASSLEQGWNEQFFGPGTRLTVL.

The chain joins TRBV28 to TRBJ1-2, with 10 bases fitting TRBD1. V was pared by 3 bases and J by 5 bases, with 9 bases of the junction left unmatched. The CDR3 extends over 16 amino acids. Germline values: CDR1 MDHEN, CDR2 SYDVKM. The CDR3 region is CASSLVRTGGGYGYTF. The CDR3 DNA reads as TGTGCCAGCAGTTTGGTCAGGACAGGGGGAGGGTATGGCTACACCTTC.

V usage is TRBV19 and J usage is TRBJ2-7; weak D call: TRBD1 (6 bases). Between the trimmed V and J ends, which lost 3 bases and 6 bases, there was a span of 12 bases. Germline V gene lookup returns CDR1 LNHDA and CDR2 SQIVND (reference sequence). The CDR3 loop spans 13 amino acids. Here the CDR3 reads CASSISTGIEQYF. Here the CDR3 DNA reads TGTGCCAGTAGTATTTCTACAGGGATCGAGCAGTACTTC.

V and J are TRBV15 and TRBJ1-3; TRBD1 agrees at 12 bases. Unmatched junction bases numbered 15, after V lost 5 bases and J lost 4 bases. The length of the CDR3 is 19 residues. Germline values: CDR1 LNHNV, CDR2 YYDKDF (reference sequence). In nucleotides, the CDR3 is TGTGCCACCAGCCTAGAACTTATCGGGACAGGGGGCGAAGGAAACACCATATATTTT. This encodes CATSLELIGTGGEGNTIYF.

The V call is TRBV27, the J call TRBJ1-1; the D gene is possibly TRBD1 (6 bases). This CDR3 is 14 amino acids long. Trimming cost V 2 bases and J 4 bases, with 11 bases left between them. Germline CDR1 and CDR2: MNHEY and SMNVEV (reference sequence). The CDR3 coding sequence is TGTGCCAGCAGTTTAAGGGGGACCGGCACTGAAGCTTTCTTT. Its translation is CASSLRGTGTEAFF.

The chain links TRBV11-3 to TRBJ2-2; D uncertain. V shed 3 bases and J shed 3 bases, with 8 bases lying between them. Germline CDR1 reads SGHNT; CDR2 reads YENEEA. This CDR3 comprises 14 residues. The CDR3 DNA sequence: TGTGCCAGCAGCTTCGTCGCGTACACCGGGGAGCTGTTTTTT. Encoded protein: CASSFVAYTGELFF. Full variable domain (remainder filled in from reference TRBV11-3 and TRBJ2-2): EAGVVQSPRYKIIEKKQPVAFWCNPISGHNTLYWYLQNLGQGPELLIRYENEEAVDDSQLPKDRFSAERLKGVDSTLKIQPAELGDSAVYLCASSFVAYTGELFFGEGSRLTVL.

The chain employs TRBV6-1 and TRBJ1-1; D remains unclear. Germline CDR1 reads MNHNS; CDR2 reads SASEGT. The CDR3 is 14 amino acids. V lost 0 bases to trimming and J lost 1 base, with 6 bases between them. This chain's CDR3 is CASSEARANTEAFF. The CDR3 DNA reads TGTGCCAGCAGTGAAGCGCGGGCGAACACTGAAGCTTTCTTT.

The J gene is TRBJ2-3, the V gene TRBV18; no reliable D call. Trimming pared 3 bases from V and 5 bases from J, leaving 6 bases between. The CDR3 runs 12 residues. Germline CDR1 reads KGHSH; CDR2 reads LQKENI. In DNA, the CDR3 is TGTGCCAGCTCACCCCGAGGAGATACGCAGTATTTT. This encodes CASSPRGDTQYF.

This chain links TRBV6-2 or TRBV6-3 with TRBJ1-2; D is undetermined. Trimming shortened V by 5 bases and J by 8 bases, and 12 bases separated the two germline ends. CDR1 and CDR2 from the germline V gene are MNHEY and SVGEGT. This CDR3 is built from 12 residues. This CDR3 is CASSDNRRGYTF. DNA for the CDR3: TGTGCCAGCAGTGACAATCGAAGGGGCTACACCTTC.

The chain joins TRBV6-6 to TRBJ2-2; TRBD2 agrees at 10 bases. Trimming took 5 bases from V and 2 from J; bases not matched to a gene: 11. CDR1 MNHNY and CDR2 SVGAGI come from the germline V gene (reference sequence). The CDR3 totals 18 residues. The CDR3 spells CASSPSAGGLYNTGELFF. The CDR3 DNA reads TGTGCCAGCAGTCCCTCAGCGGGGGGGCTGTACAACACCGGGGAGCTGTTTTTT.

CDR3 sequence: CASSPDSNQPQHF. The CDR3 DNA sequence: TGTGCCAGCAGTCCAGATAGCAATCAGCCCCAGCATTTT. V is TRBV12-3 or TRBV12-4 and J is TRBJ1-5, with no clear D. CDR3 length: 13 residues. V lost 5 bases and J 0 bases, leaving 5 bases between the germline ends.

J is TRBJ1-2 and V is TRBV2; no reliable D call. The V and J ends lost 7 bases and 2 bases respectively, with 5 bases between them. This CDR3 region has 11 residues. Germline CDR1 SNHLY, CDR2 FYNNEI. DNA of the CDR3: TGTGCCAGCACAGGAAACTATGGCTACACCTTC. It specifies CASTGNYGYTF.

The genes are TRBV11-2 and TRBJ1-6, with D perhaps matching TRBD1 (5 bases). The ends were cut back, 1 base at V and 10 bases at J, with 14 bases in the middle. The CDR3 spans 15 residues. Per the germline V gene, CDR1 is SGHAT and CDR2 is FQNNGV. The CDR3 DNA sequence: TGTGCCAGCAGCTTAGCCGGACAAGGACGGTCACCCCTCCACTTT. It translates to CASSLAGQGRSPLHF.